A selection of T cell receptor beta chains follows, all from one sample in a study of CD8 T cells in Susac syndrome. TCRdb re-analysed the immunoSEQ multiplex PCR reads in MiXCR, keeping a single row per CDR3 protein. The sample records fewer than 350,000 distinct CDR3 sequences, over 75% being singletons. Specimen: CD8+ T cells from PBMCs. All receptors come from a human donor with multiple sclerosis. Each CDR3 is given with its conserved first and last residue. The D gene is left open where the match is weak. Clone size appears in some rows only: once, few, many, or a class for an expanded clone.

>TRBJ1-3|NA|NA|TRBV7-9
TGTGCCAGCAGCTTGGAGAGCAGGGTCGACACCATATATTTT
CASSLESRVDTIYF
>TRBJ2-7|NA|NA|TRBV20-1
TGCAGTGCTAAAAATCGAGACGGGGACGAGCAGTACTTC
CSAKNRDGDEQYF
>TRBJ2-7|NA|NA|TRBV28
TGTGCCAGCAGTTTGTTGCACTACGAGCAGTACTTC
CASSLLHYEQYF
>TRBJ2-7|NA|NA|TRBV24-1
TGTGCCACCAGTGACCGGACACACAGCTCCTACGAGCAGTACTTC
CATSDRTHSSYEQYF
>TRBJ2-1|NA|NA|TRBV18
TGTGCCAGCTCACCACCGCTGGGACGCCTCCATAATGAGCAGTTCTTC
CASSPPLGRLHNEQFF
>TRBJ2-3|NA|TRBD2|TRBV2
TGTGCCAGCAGTGAGTTGCTAGCGGGAGGGACAGATACGCAGTATTTT
CASSELLAGGTDTQYF
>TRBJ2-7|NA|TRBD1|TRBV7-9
TGTGCCAGCAGCCCGTGGACAGGGACCGAGCAGTACTTC
CASSPWTGTEQYF
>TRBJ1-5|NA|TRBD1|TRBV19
TGTGCCAGTTTAAGTACAGGGGGCACCCAGCCCCAGCATTTT
CASLSTGGTQPQHF
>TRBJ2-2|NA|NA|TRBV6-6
TGTGCCAGCAGTTTGCTCTCGGGGGAGCTGTTTTTT
CASSLLSGELFF
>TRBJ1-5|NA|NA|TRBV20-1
TGCAGTGCTAGAGATCGAACTGGTCTCCTCAATCAGCCCCAGCATTTT
CSARDRTGLLNQPQHF
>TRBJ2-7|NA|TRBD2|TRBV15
TGTGCCACCAGCAAGGGGGTAGCGGGAGGGGCCTACGAGCAGTACTTC
CATSKGVAGGAYEQYF
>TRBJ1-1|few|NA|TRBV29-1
TGCAGCGCCAACTCTCAGGGGGCTTTCTTT
CSANSQGAFF
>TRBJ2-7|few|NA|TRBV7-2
TGTGCCAGCAGCTTACGGCAGTACTTC
CASSLRQYF
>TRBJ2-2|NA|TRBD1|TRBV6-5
TGTGCCAGCAGTTCAACAGGGGAAACCGGGGAGCTGTTTTTT
CASSSTGETGELFF
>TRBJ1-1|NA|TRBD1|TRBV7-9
TGTGCCAGCATCCCGACAGGGGTGATCGCTGAAGCTTTCTTT
CASIPTGVIAEAFF